This T cell receptor (beta chain) was obtained from a study of technical replicates of blood from a handful of donors. TCRdb's table, derived via immunoSEQ multiplex PCR, lists solely in-frame clones and lacks some. The data contain tens of thousands of clones, about 88% of them singletons. Unmatched junction bases numbered 3, after V lost 2 bases and J lost 0 bases. The CDR3 is made up of 15 amino acids. Germline-derived CDR1 and CDR2 are SNHLY and FYNNEI. The sequenced sample was PBMCs. The rearrangement links TRBV2 to TRBJ2-7, with TRBD1 matching over 8 bases. The sequence was collected from a human donor in good health. Some clones in this sample may be carry-over from other donors' samples. For the CDR3, the DNA is TGTGCCAGCAGTGAACTTGGACAGGGCTCCTACGAGCAGTACTTC. It codes for CASSELGQGSYEQYF.